Each of the 9 T cell receptor beta chains below was sequenced from the same sample in a study of blood T cells in healthy people across ages. Primers used in a second PCR of about 7 to 12 cycles were a sample-barcoded 5' primer and a J-beta primer mix. TCRdb passed the 5' RACE reads through MiXCR, listing each CDR3 protein once. The sample has 1,800,000 or so distinct CDR3 sequences; approximately 39% are singletons. Input material: blood. The receptors come from a human donor in good health.

This clonotype has only a few counts. This chain joins TRBV7-3 and TRBJ2-1; TRBD2 is a possible D gene (5 bases). Germline CDR1 SGHTA, CDR2 FQGTGA. This CDR3 has 15 residues. The ends were cut back, 5 bases at V and 7 bases at J, with 18 bases in the middle. CDR3 sequence: CASSPGREYTNEQFF. The DNA for the CDR3 is TGTGCCAGCAGCCCCGGAAGGGAGTATACGAATGAGCAGTTCTTC.

The chain links TRBV7-6 to TRBJ1-2, with 9 bases that match TRBD1. The V gene end was trimmed by 1 base and the J gene end by 6 bases; junction bases not matched to a gene: 6. Per germline, CDR1 SGHVS and CDR2 FNYEAQ. The CDR3 extends over 15 amino acids. The CDR3 protein is CASSLETGTGNGYTF. The CDR3, as DNA: TGTGCCAGCAGCTTAGAGACTGGGACAGGGAATGGCTACACCTTC.

This clonotype came up once. The chain's CDR3 is CSARGQVTYEQYF. The CDR3, as DNA: TGCAGTGCTAGAGGCCAGGTAACCTACGAGCAGTACTTC. The chain joins TRBV20-1 to TRBJ2-5; D unresolved. The closer fit of TRBJ2-7 to the DNA end suggests the J call may be wrong. Germline V gene sequence: CDR1 DFQATT, CDR2 SNEGSKA (reference sequence). This CDR3 has 13 residues.

The V call is TRBV12-3 or TRBV12-4, the J call TRBJ1-5; D may be TRBD1 (5 bases). CDR3 length: 14 residues. Trimming shortened V by 5 bases and J by 7 bases, and 15 bases separated the two germline ends. CDR3 amino acids: CASSAGSARQPQHF. The CDR3 DNA sequence: TGTGCCAGCAGTGCAGGGTCAGCACGCCAGCCCCAGCATTTT.

The gene calls are TRBV20-1 and TRBJ2-7; D not certain. Judging by the DNA end, TRBJ2-5 fits better; the J call may be wrong. This CDR3 contains 15 residues. CDR1 is DFQATT, CDR2 SNEGSKA, per germline (reference sequence). As DNA, the CDR3 is TGCAGTGCTAGAGCAGGCCGTGGCGAGGTTGTGACCCAGTACTTC. Protein sequence: CSARAGRGEVVTQYF.

This rearrangement joins TRBV5-6 to TRBJ2-1, with D uncertain. Trimming stripped 7 bases from V and 8 bases from J, with 16 bases between. CDR1 is SGHDT and CDR2 is YYEEEE in the germline V gene. This CDR3 comprises 13 residues. DNA of the CDR3: TGTGCCAGCTCAGTGGCGCGTGGTGATGAGCAGTTCTTC. It is translated as CASSVARGDEQFF.

This clonotype was seen a handful of times. The chain links TRBV20-1 to TRBJ2-3; no definite D call. This CDR3 comprises 12 residues. The V and J ends lost 0 bases and 8 bases respectively, with 9 bases between them. Looked up from germline, CDR1 is DFQATT and CDR2 is SNEGSKA (reference sequence). DNA of the CDR3: TGCAGTGCTAGAGATTCTCTAGGTACGCAGTATTTT. Translated: CSARDSLGTQYF.

With regard to this clonotype: The junction differs from germline at one of its ends, possibly a read error. J is TRBJ2-4 and V is TRBV2; D call uncertain. The DNA end lines up better with TRBJ2-7; the J call may be wrong. Germline V gives CDR1 SNHLY, CDR2 FYNNEI. The CDR3 is made up of 10 amino acids. CDR3 sequence (DNA): TGTGTCAGCAGTCCCTACGAGCAGTACTTC. Its translation is CVSSPYEQYF.

V gene TRBV9 combines with J gene TRBJ1-2, with TRBD1 as a possible D gene (5 bases). This CDR3 has 14 residues. The germline V gene has CDR1 SGDLS and CDR2 YYNGEE. The V gene lost 3 bases and the J gene lost 4 bases, with 13 bases spanning the gap. The CDR3: CASSAGPNCYGYTF. The CDR3, as DNA: TGTGCCAGCAGCGCGGGACCGAATTGCTATGGCTACACCTTC.